The subject of this entry is one TCR beta chain. This sample stems from a study of T cell changes during pregnancy in multiple sclerosis. The data were produced by immunoSEQ multiplex PCR, yet TCRdb's version contains in-frame clones alone and is incomplete. The data hold almost 95,000 clones, with 92% observed a single time. The germline V and J ends were trimmed by 0 bases and 4 bases, with 9 bases remaining between them. The germline CDR1 and CDR2 sequences are SGHTA and FQGNSA. This CDR3 region has 15 residues. The input for sequencing was peripheral blood, taken in the first trimester of pregnancy. V gene TRBV7-2 combines with J gene TRBJ1-4; the D is unclear. The sequence was collected from a female donor with multiple sclerosis, enrolled in a pregnancy study. In DNA, the CDR3 is TGTGCCAGCAGCTTAGCTTTCAGTCTTAATGAAAAACTGTTTTTT. It encodes CASSLAFSLNEKLFF.